The rows below give T cell receptor beta chains drawn from one sample of a study of blood T cell repertoires in COVID-19. This table comes from immunoSEQ multiplex PCR, and its TCRdb copy is limited to in-frame clones, with some not included. The data hold about 190,000 clones, with about 80% observed a single time. Sequencing input: peripheral blood. The receptor source for this set is a man in his fifties or sixties with acute or convalescent COVID-19. The CDR3 runs from the conserved cysteine through the conserved F or W. A D gene is named only where the DNA matches it firmly. Size is stated for part of the rows, as once, few or many counts, or as a class when the clone is expanded.

v_gene: TRBV19; d_gene: TRBD1; j_gene: TRBJ1-4; abundance: -; CDR3nt: TGTGCCAGTAGTCTTCGACAGGGATGGGTTAATGAAAAACTGTTTTTT; CDR3aa: CASSLRQGWVNEKLFF
v_gene: TRBV7-2; d_gene: TRBD2; j_gene: TRBJ2-1; abundance: few; CDR3nt: TGTGCCAGCAGCGGGACTAGCGGGGGGGCCGTTTATGAGCAGTTCTTC; CDR3aa: CASSGTSGGAVYEQFF
v_gene: TRBV21-1; d_gene: -; j_gene: TRBJ2-7; abundance: many; CDR3nt: TGTGCCAGCAGCATAGCGGGAGACCGCTACGAGCAGTACTTC; CDR3aa: CASSIAGDRYEQYF
v_gene: TRBV5-4; d_gene: -; j_gene: TRBJ2-5; abundance: -; CDR3nt: TGTGCCAGCAGCTCCGGAGAAGAGACCCAGTACTTC; CDR3aa: CASSSGEETQYF
v_gene: TRBV2; d_gene: TRBD1; j_gene: TRBJ1-1; abundance: -; CDR3nt: TGTGCCAGCAGTGAAGCGCTTGAGACAGGGGTCACTGAAGCTTTCTTT; CDR3aa: CASSEALETGVTEAFF
v_gene: TRBV19; d_gene: TRBD1; j_gene: TRBJ1-2; abundance: -; CDR3nt: TGTGCCACCAGACAGGGGGCGCGAGGCTACACCTTC; CDR3aa: CATRQGARGYTF
v_gene: TRBV30; d_gene: TRBD2; j_gene: TRBJ2-5; abundance: once; CDR3nt: TGTGCCTGGAGTGCCGCGGGGGGGATTGAGACCCAGTACTTC; CDR3aa: CAWSAAGGIETQYF
v_gene: TRBV2; d_gene: TRBD2; j_gene: TRBJ2-1; abundance: once; CDR3nt: TGTGCCAGCAGTGAAAGGTGGAAGGCGGGGGGGCCGCAGAATGAGCAGTTCTTC; CDR3aa: CASSERWKAGGPQNEQFF
v_gene: TRBV11-2; d_gene: TRBD1; j_gene: TRBJ1-6; abundance: once; CDR3nt: TGTGCCAGCAGCTTAGCCAGGGGGGCGAACCAGAACCTCCACTTT; CDR3aa: CASSLARGANQNLHF
v_gene: TRBV15; d_gene: -; j_gene: TRBJ1-3; abundance: -; CDR3nt: TGTGCCACCAGCTCGACAGGTTTCAGCTCTGGAAACACCATATATTTT; CDR3aa: CATSSTGFSSGNTIYF
v_gene: TRBV6-5; d_gene: TRBD1; j_gene: TRBJ1-5; abundance: -; CDR3nt: TGTGCCAGCAGTACCTCGACAGGGTTCAATCAGCCCCAGCATTTT; CDR3aa: CASSTSTGFNQPQHF
v_gene: TRBV13; d_gene: TRBD2; j_gene: TRBJ2-1; abundance: -; CDR3nt: TGTGCCAGCAGCTTAGGCCCGACACCGGGACTAGCGGGGGATGGCGATGAGCAGTTCTTC; CDR3aa: CASSLGPTPGLAGDGDEQFF
v_gene: TRBV9; d_gene: -; j_gene: TRBJ1-6; abundance: -; CDR3nt: TGTGCCAGCAGCGTCTCGGGACTGCTTAATTCACCCCTCCACTTT; CDR3aa: CASSVSGLLNSPLHF
v_gene: TRBV11-2; d_gene: -; j_gene: TRBJ1-1; abundance: -; CDR3nt: TGTGCCAGCAGCCCCGTAGGCAGGGGTTTCTCCGGGCTAAACACTGAAGCTTTCTTT; CDR3aa: CASSPVGRGFSGLNTEAFF
v_gene: TRBV3-1/TRBV3-2; d_gene: TRBD1; j_gene: TRBJ2-7; abundance: -; CDR3nt: TGTGCCAGCAGCCGGGGACAGGGTCGCGAGCAGTACTTC; CDR3aa: CASSRGQGREQYF
v_gene: TRBV6-4; d_gene: -; j_gene: TRBJ1-6; abundance: -; CDR3nt: TGTGCCAGCAGTGTTGGACAGTTGCACTATAATTCACCCCTCCACTTT; CDR3aa: CASSVGQLHYNSPLHF
v_gene: TRBV9; d_gene: -; j_gene: TRBJ1-3; abundance: many; CDR3nt: TGTGCCAGCAGCGAAACAGGGAACTCTGGAAACACCATATATTTT; CDR3aa: CASSETGNSGNTIYF
v_gene: TRBV19; d_gene: TRBD2; j_gene: TRBJ2-7; abundance: -; CDR3nt: TGTGCCAGTAGTACTAGCGGGAGAGCTAACGAGCAGTACTTC; CDR3aa: CASSTSGRANEQYF
v_gene: TRBV6-5; d_gene: TRBD1; j_gene: TRBJ1-1; abundance: few; CDR3nt: TGTGCCAGCAGTACATCCTACAGGGGTGAAGCTTTCTTT; CDR3aa: CASSTSYRGEAFF
v_gene: TRBV6-1; d_gene: -; j_gene: TRBJ1-3; abundance: -; CDR3nt: TGTGCCAGCAGTGAGCGGGACACCATATATTTT; CDR3aa: CASSERDTIYF
v_gene: TRBV6-5; d_gene: TRBD2; j_gene: TRBJ2-2; abundance: -; CDR3nt: TGTGCCAGCAGTTCTAGCGGGTTGAACACCGGGGAGCTGTTTTTT; CDR3aa: CASSSSGLNTGELFF
v_gene: TRBV7-3; d_gene: -; j_gene: TRBJ2-3; abundance: -; CDR3nt: TGTGCCAGCAGCCGCGACAGGAGAGACACAGATACGCAGTATTTT; CDR3aa: CASSRDRRDTDTQYF
v_gene: TRBV5-4; d_gene: -; j_gene: TRBJ2-7; abundance: once; CDR3nt: TGTGCCAGCAGCCGAGACAGCTACGAGCAGTACTTC; CDR3aa: CASSRDSYEQYF
v_gene: TRBV7-3; d_gene: TRBD2; j_gene: TRBJ2-1; abundance: -; CDR3nt: TGTGCCAGCAGCCGTACCGGGACTAGCGGTTACAATGAGCAGTTCTTC; CDR3aa: CASSRTGTSGYNEQFF
v_gene: TRBV7-8; d_gene: -; j_gene: TRBJ2-2; abundance: -; CDR3nt: TGTGCCAGCAGCTACCGACGGACTAATTCCGGGGAGCTGTTTTTT; CDR3aa: CASSYRRTNSGELFF
v_gene: TRBV5-5; d_gene: -; j_gene: TRBJ1-1; abundance: -; CDR3nt: TGTGCCAGCAGCTTGGTGGCCTTGGTCGGGACTGAAGCTTTCTTT; CDR3aa: CASSLVALVGTEAFF
v_gene: TRBV29-1; d_gene: TRBD1; j_gene: TRBJ2-1; abundance: -; CDR3nt: TGCAGCGTTTCCCGGACAGGGAACAATGAGCAGTTCTTC; CDR3aa: CSVSRTGNNEQFF
v_gene: TRBV11-2; d_gene: TRBD2; j_gene: TRBJ2-3; abundance: -; CDR3nt: TGTGCCAGCAGCTTAGGCCCGCTAGCGGAGCGGGAGTCCACAGATACGCAGTATTTT; CDR3aa: CASSLGPLAERESTDTQYF
v_gene: TRBV14; d_gene: -; j_gene: TRBJ1-3; abundance: few; CDR3nt: TGTGCCAGCAGCCAAGGTATCTCTGGAAACACCATATATTTT; CDR3aa: CASSQGISGNTIYF
v_gene: TRBV6-6; d_gene: TRBD2; j_gene: TRBJ2-3; abundance: -; CDR3nt: TGTGCCAGCGATGCGAGCGGGGCCGCAGATACGCAGTATTTT; CDR3aa: CASDASGAADTQYF
v_gene: TRBV28; d_gene: TRBD1; j_gene: TRBJ1-1; abundance: -; CDR3nt: TGTGCCAGCAGTCCGAAACCGGGACAGGGGAACACTGAAGCTTTCTTT; CDR3aa: CASSPKPGQGNTEAFF
v_gene: TRBV10-1; d_gene: TRBD2; j_gene: TRBJ2-1; abundance: -; CDR3nt: TGCGCCAGCAGATTCCTGCTAGCGGGAGATACGAATGAGCAGTTCTTC; CDR3aa: CASRFLLAGDTNEQFF
v_gene: TRBV2; d_gene: -; j_gene: TRBJ2-3; abundance: -; CDR3nt: TGTGCCAGCAGGCAGGGAGGAGATACGCAGTATTTT; CDR3aa: CASRQGGDTQYF
v_gene: TRBV3-1/TRBV3-2; d_gene: -; j_gene: TRBJ2-7; abundance: -; CDR3nt: TGTGCCAGCAGCCAAGATGGGACCCTCAGGGGTTGGGATGGCGAGCAGTACTTC; CDR3aa: CASSQDGTLRGWDGEQYF
v_gene: TRBV7-9; d_gene: TRBD2; j_gene: TRBJ2-1; abundance: few; CDR3nt: TGTGCCAGCAGCTTTACTAGCGGGATGTACAATGAGCAGTTCTTC; CDR3aa: CASSFTSGMYNEQFF
v_gene: TRBV27; d_gene: -; j_gene: TRBJ1-5; abundance: -; CDR3nt: TGTGCCAGCAGGGGCGAGAGCAATCAGCCCCAGCATTTT; CDR3aa: CASRGESNQPQHF